This T cell receptor beta chain was retrieved from a study of T-cell memory formation after mild COVID-19. Across the study: Clusters were largely donor specific. General observations from the study: Memory cells collected pre-infection included some clones that later responded, suggesting cross-reactive memory joined.

5'RACE, which relied on constant-segment primers, yielded TCR alpha and TCR beta cDNA libraries carrying sample barcodes and UMIs. TCRdb called the 5' RACE reads again in MiXCR, with one record for every CDR3 protein. The sample contains roughly 510,000 distinct CDR3 sequences, roughly a sixth of which appear only once. The table lists this clonotype with a few counts. Its antigen is not identified. The V and J ends lost 6 bases and 2 bases, in that order; junction bases with no gene match: 8. Per germline, CDR1 MNHEY and CDR2 SVGAGI. The CDR3 consists of 15 residues. This clonotype originated in an adult woman who had mild COVID-19 (a few samples of this study predate the infection). Cell type and time point are not known. The sample consisted of PBMCs or a T cell subset sorted from them (not recorded which). The chain combines TRBV6-5 with TRBJ2-7, with TRBD1 matching over 9 bases. The CDR3 nucleotides read TGTGCCAGCAGGCAGACCGGGACAGGGACCTACGAGCAGTACTTC. Protein: CASRQTGTGTYEQYF.